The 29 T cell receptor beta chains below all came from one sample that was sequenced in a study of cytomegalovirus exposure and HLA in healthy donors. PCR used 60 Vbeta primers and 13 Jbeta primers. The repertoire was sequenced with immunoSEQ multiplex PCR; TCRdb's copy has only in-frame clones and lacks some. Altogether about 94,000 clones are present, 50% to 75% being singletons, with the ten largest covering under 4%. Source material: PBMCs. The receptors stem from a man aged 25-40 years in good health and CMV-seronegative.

CDR3 bases: TGTGCCAGCAGTTTATATCATGGACAGCGCCAGAACACCGGGGAGCTGTTTTTT. This translates into CASSLYHGQRQNTGELFF. V usage is TRBV28 and J usage is TRBJ2-2, with a weak D call TRBD1 (6 bases). This CDR3 is built from 18 residues. Germline CDR1 reads MDHEN; CDR2 reads SYDVKM. V lost 1 base and J 1 base, leaving 16 bases between the germline ends.

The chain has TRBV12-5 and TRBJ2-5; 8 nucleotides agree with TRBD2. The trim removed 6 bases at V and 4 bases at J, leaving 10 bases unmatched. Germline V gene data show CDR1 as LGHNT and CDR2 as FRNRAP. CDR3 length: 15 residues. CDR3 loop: CASGSTSGLGETQYF. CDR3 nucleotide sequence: TGTGCTAGTGGCTCTACTAGCGGCCTCGGAGAGACCCAGTACTTC. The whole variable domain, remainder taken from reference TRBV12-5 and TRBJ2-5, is DARVTQTPRHKVTEMGQEVTMRCQPILGHNTVFWYRQTMMQGLELLAYFRNRAPLDDSGMPKDRFSAEMPDATLATLKIQPSEPRDSAVYFCASGSTSGLGETQYFGPGTRLLVL.

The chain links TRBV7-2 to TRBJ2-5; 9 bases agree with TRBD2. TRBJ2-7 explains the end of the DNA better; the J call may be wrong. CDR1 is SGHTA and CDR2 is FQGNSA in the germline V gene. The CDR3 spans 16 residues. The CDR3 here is CASSFLSGGPAYEQYF. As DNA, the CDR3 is TGTGCCAGCAGCTTCCTCAGCGGGGGGCCTGCCTACGAGCAGTACTTC.

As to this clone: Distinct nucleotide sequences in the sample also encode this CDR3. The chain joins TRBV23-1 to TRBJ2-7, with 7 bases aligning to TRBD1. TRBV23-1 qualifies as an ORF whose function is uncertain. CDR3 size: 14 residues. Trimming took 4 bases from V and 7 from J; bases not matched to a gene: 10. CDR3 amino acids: CASSLWDRGKEQYF. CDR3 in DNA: TGCGCCAGCAGTCTTTGGGACAGAGGTAAAGAGCAGTACTTC.

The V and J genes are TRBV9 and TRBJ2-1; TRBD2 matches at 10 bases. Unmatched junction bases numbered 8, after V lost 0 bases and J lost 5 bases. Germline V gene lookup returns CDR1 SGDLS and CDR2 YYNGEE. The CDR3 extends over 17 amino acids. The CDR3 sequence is CASSVELGLAVNNEQFF. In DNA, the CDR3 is TGTGCCAGCAGCGTAGAACTCGGACTAGCGGTGAACAATGAGCAGTTCTTC.

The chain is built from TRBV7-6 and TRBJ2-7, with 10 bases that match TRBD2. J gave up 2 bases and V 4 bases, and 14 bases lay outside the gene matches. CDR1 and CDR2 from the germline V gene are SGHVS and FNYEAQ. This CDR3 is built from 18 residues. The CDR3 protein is CASSWDGSGTSAAYEQYF. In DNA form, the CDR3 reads TGTGCCAGCAGCTGGGACGGTTCAGGGACTAGCGCTGCCTACGAGCAGTACTTC.

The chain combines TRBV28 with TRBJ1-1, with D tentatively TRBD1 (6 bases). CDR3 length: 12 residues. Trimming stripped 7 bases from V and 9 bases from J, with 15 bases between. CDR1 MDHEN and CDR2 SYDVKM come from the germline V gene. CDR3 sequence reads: CASKIPTGQAFF. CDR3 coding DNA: TGTGCCAGCAAAATACCGACAGGCCAAGCTTTCTTT.

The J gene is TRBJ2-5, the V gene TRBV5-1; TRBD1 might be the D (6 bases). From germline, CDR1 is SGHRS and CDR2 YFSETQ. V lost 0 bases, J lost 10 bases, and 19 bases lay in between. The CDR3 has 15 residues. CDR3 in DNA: TGCGCCAGCAGCTTGGATGGACAGCCCTCGGCAGGCCAGTACTTC. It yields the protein CASSLDGQPSAGQYF.

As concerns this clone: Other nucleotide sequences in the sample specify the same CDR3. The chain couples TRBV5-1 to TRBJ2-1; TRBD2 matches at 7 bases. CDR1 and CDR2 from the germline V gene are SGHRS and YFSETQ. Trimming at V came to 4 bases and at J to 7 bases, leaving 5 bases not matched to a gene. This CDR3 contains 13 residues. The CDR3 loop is CASSLGRGNEQFF. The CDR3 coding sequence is TGCGCCAGCAGCCTGGGGCGGGGGAATGAGCAGTTCTTC.

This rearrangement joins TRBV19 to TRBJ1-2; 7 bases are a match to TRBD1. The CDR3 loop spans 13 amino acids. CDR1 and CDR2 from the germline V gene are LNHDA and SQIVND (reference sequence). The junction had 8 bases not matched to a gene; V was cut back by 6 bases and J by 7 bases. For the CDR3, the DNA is TGTGCCAGTAGCAAAACAGGGGAAAGTGGCTACACCTTC. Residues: CASSKTGESGYTF.

The CDR3 DNA reads as TGTGCCAGTAGTAATGGGCTGTGGGACCTGAAACGGACAGGGAAGTCCCTGGCTGGAAACACCATATATTTT. It encodes CASSNGLWDLKRTGKSLAGNTIYF. The chain has TRBV19 and TRBJ1-3, with TRBD1 matching 8 bases. The V gene end was trimmed by 4 bases and the J gene end by 2 bases; junction bases not matched to a gene: 31. This CDR3 has 24 residues. The germline V gene encodes CDR1 LNHDA and CDR2 SQIVND (reference sequence).

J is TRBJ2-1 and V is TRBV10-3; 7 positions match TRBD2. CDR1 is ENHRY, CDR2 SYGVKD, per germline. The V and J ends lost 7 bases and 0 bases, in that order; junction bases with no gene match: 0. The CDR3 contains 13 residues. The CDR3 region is CAITGGSYNEQFF. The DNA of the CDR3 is TGTGCCATCACGGGAGGCTCCTACAATGAGCAGTTCTTC.

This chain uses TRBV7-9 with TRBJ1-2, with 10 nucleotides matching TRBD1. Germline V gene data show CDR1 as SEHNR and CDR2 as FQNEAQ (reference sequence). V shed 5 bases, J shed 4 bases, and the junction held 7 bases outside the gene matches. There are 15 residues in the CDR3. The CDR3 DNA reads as TGTGCCAGCAGCGCCTGGGACAGGGGATCCTATGGCTACACCTTC. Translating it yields CASSAWDRGSYGYTF.

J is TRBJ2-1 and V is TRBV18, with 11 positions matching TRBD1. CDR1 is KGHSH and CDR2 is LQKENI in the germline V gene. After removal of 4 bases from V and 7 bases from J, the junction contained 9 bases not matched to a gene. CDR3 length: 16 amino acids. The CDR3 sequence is CASSRRDRGFANEQFF. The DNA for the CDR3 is TGTGCCAGCTCACGACGGGACAGGGGGTTTGCTAATGAGCAGTTCTTC.

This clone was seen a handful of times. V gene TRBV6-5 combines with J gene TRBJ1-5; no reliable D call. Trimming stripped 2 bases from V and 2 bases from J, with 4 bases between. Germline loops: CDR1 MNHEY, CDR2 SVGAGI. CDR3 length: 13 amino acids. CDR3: CASSYIGNQPQHF. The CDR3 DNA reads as TGTGCCAGCAGTTACATCGGCAATCAGCCCCAGCATTTT.

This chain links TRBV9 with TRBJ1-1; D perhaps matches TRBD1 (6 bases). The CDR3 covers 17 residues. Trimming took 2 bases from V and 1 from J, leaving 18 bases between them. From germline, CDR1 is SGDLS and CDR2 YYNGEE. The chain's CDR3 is CASSVNRDLHGNTEAFF. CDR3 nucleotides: TGTGCCAGCAGCGTCAACAGGGATTTGCATGGGAACACTGAAGCTTTCTTT.

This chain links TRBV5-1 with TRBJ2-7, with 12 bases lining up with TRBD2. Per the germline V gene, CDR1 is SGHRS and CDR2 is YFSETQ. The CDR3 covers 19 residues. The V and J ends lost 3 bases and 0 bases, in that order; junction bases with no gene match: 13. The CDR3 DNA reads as TGCGCCAGCAGCTGGGGTCTAGCGGGAGGGCCTCCGAGCTCCTACGAGCAGTACTTC. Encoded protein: CASSWGLAGGPPSSYEQYF.

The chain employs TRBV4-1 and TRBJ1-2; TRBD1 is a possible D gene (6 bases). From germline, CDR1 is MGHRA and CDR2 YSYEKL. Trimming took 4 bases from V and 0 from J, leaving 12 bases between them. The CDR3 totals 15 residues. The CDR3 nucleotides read TGCGCCAGCAGCCGGACAGAACGGGCTAACTATGGCTACACCTTC. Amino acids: CASSRTERANYGYTF.

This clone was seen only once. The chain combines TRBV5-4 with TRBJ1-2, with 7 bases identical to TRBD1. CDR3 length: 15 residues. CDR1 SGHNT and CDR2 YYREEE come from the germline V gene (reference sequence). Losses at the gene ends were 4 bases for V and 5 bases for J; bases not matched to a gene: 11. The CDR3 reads CASSLTTGFLYGYTF. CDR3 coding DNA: TGTGCCAGCAGCCTCACGACAGGGTTCCTTTATGGCTACACCTTC.

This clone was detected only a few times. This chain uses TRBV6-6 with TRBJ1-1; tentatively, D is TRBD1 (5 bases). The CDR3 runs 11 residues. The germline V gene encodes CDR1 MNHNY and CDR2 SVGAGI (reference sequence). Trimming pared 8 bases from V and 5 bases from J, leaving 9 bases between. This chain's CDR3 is CASGGLTEAFF. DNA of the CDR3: TGTGCCAGCGGGGGGTTGACTGAAGCTTTCTTT.

In DNA form, the CDR3 reads TGTGCCAGCAGCGTCGGACGGACAGGCGAGGTGGAGCAGTACTTC. This translates into CASSVGRTGEVEQYF. The chain employs TRBV5-4 and TRBJ2-5; 7 positions match TRBD1. Germline trimming cut 4 bases from V and 11 bases from J; bases unmatched to any gene: 17. The V gene's germline CDR1 is SGHNT and CDR2 YYREEE (reference sequence). The CDR3 runs to 15 residues.

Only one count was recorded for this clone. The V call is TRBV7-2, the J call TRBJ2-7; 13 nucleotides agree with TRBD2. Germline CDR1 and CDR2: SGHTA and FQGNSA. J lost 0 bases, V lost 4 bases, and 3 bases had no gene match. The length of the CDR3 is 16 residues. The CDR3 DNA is TGTGCCAGCAGCTGGCGGACTAGCGGGAGCTCCTACGAGCAGTACTTC. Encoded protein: CASSWRTSGSSYEQYF.

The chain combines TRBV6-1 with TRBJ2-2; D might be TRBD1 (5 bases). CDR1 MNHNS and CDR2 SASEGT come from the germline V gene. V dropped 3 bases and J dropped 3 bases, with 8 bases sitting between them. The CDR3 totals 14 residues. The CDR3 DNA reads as TGTGCCAGCAGTGATCCCAGGGACACCGGGGAGCTGTTTTTT. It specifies CASSDPRDTGELFF.

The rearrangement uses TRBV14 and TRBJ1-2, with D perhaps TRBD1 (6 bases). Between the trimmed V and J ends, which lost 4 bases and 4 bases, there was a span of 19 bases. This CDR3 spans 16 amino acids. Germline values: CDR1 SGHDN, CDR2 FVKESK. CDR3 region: CASSPLPGQESYGYTF. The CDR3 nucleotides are TGTGCCAGCAGCCCCCTCCCGGGACAAGAATCCTATGGCTACACCTTC.

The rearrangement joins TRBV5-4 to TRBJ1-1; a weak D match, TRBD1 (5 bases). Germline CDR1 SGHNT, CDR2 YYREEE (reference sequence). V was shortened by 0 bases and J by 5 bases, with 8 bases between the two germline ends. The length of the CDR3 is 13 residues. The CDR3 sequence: CASSLVGVTEAFF. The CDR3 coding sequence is TGTGCCAGCAGCTTGGTAGGGGTGACTGAAGCTTTCTTT.

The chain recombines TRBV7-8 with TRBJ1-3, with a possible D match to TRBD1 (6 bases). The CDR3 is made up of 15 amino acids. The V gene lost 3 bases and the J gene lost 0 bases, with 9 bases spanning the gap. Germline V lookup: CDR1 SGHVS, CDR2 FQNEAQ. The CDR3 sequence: CASSFTGSSGNTIYF. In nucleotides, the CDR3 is TGTGCCAGCAGCTTCACAGGGAGCTCTGGAAACACCATATATTTT.

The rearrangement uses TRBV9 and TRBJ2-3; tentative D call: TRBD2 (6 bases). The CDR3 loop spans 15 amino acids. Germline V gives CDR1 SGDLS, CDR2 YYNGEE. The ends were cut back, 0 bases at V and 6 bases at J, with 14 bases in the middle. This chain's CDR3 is CASSVGRSSADTQYF. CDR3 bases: TGTGCCAGCAGCGTAGGCAGGTCTAGCGCGGATACGCAGTATTTT.

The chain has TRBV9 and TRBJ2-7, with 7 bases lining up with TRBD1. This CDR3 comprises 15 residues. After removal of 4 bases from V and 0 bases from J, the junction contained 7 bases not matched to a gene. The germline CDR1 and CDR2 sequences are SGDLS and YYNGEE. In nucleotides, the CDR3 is TGTGCCAGCAGCCAAAGGGGGACAGACTCCTACGAGCAGTACTTC. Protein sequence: CASSQRGTDSYEQYF. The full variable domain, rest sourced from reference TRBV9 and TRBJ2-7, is DSGVTQTPKHLITATGQRVTLRCSPRSGDLSVYWYQQSLDQGLQFLIQYYNGEERAKGNILERFSAQQFPDLHSELNLSSLELGDSALYFCASSQRGTDSYEQYFGPGTRLTVT.

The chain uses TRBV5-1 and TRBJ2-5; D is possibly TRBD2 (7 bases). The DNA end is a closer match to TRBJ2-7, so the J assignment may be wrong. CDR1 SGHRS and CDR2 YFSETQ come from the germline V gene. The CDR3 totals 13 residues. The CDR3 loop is CASSLEGGGEQYF. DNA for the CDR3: TGCGCCAGCAGCTTGGAGGGGGGGGGCGAGCAGTACTTC.